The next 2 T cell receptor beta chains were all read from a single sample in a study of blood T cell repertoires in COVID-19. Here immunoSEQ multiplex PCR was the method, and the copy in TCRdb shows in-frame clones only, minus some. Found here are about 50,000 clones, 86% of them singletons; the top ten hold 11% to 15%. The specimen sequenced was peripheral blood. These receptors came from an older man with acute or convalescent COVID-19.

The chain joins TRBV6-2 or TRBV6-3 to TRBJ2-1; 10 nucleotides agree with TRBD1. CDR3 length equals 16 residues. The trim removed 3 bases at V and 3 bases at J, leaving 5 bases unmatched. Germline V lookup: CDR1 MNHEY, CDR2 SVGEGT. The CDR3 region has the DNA TGTGCCAGCAGTTATTACTGGGACAGGGGCTACAATGAGCAGTTCTTC. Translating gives CASSYYWDRGYNEQFF.

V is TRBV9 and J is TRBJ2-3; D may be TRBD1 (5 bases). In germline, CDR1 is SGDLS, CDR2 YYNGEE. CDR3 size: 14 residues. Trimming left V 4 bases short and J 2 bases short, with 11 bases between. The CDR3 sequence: CASSSRQHTDTQYF. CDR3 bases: TGTGCCAGCAGCTCGCGACAGCACACAGATACGCAGTATTTT.